A selection of T cell receptor beta chains follows, all from one sample in a study of breast tumors, draining lymph nodes, adjacent tissues. TCRdb analysed the multiplex PCR reads with MiXCR anew, one entry per CDR3 protein. This sample has 21,000 or so distinct CDR3 sequences; around 40% occur once, and the top ten carry roughly a quarter. The sample comprised breast tumor tissue. These receptor sequences come from a female donor with breast cancer. Some clones in this sample may be carry-over from other donors' samples. The CDR3 runs from the conserved cysteine through the conserved F or W. A D gene is named only where the DNA matches it firmly. Size tells how often a clone was seen (once, few, many) or the class of an expanded clone, and some rows leave it out.

v_call: TRBV19
d_call: TRBD1
clone_size: NA
j_call: TRBJ2-6
cdr3_nt: TGTGCCAGTACTCCCGGGACAGGGGGCCCTGGGGCCAACGTCCTGACTTTC
cdr3_aa: CASTPGTGGPGANVLTF

v_call: TRBV6-2/TRBV6-3
d_call: NA
clone_size: NA
j_call: TRBJ2-1
cdr3_nt: TGTGCCAGCAGTTACACAGACTACAGCTCCTACAATGAGCAGTTCTTC
cdr3_aa: CASSYTDYSSYNEQFF

v_call: TRBV5-1
d_call: NA
clone_size: many
j_call: TRBJ2-5
cdr3_nt: TGCGCCAGCAGCTACGACAGAGTCCAAGAGACCCAGTACTTC
cdr3_aa: CASSYDRVQETQYF

v_call: TRBV15
d_call: NA
clone_size: many
j_call: TRBJ1-3
cdr3_nt: TGTGCCACCAGCAGAGATCGGGGGGTATCTGGAAACACCATATATTTT
cdr3_aa: CATSRDRGVSGNTIYF

v_call: TRBV30
d_call: NA
clone_size: many
j_call: TRBJ1-2
cdr3_nt: TGTGCCTGGAGTGGGGGACCGAGCTCGGGGACCTTC
cdr3_aa: CAWSGGPSSGTF

v_call: TRBV20-1
d_call: TRBD1
clone_size: NA
j_call: TRBJ1-2
cdr3_nt: TGCAGTGCTAGGGGGGACAGGGGCGTCCTTGGCTACACCTTC
cdr3_aa: CSARGDRGVLGYTF

v_call: TRBV5-1
d_call: TRBD2
clone_size: medium-sized
j_call: TRBJ2-3
cdr3_nt: TGCGCCAGCAGCTTGGTGCGGGGGGGGACACTTCGCGTCGGGGATACGCAGTATTTT
cdr3_aa: CASSLVRGGTLRVGDTQYF

v_call: TRBV4-1
d_call: NA
clone_size: NA
j_call: TRBJ2-2
cdr3_nt: TGCGCCAGCAGCCCGGCCGGGGAGCTGTTTTTT
cdr3_aa: CASSPAGELFF

v_call: TRBV7-8
d_call: NA
clone_size: NA
j_call: TRBJ2-3
cdr3_nt: TGTGCCAGCAGCTTAGCTGAGGGGCGCAGGGCAGATACGCAGTATTTT
cdr3_aa: CASSLAEGRRADTQYF

v_call: TRBV7-9
d_call: NA
clone_size: medium-sized
j_call: TRBJ2-7
cdr3_nt: TGTGCTACCCTAACTTGGAGGGGCGCCAGCTCCTACGAGCAGTACTTC
cdr3_aa: CATLTWRGASSYEQYF

v_call: TRBV19
d_call: TRBD1
clone_size: NA
j_call: TRBJ1-2
cdr3_nt: TGTGCCAGCAACGACAGGGGGCGCGATGCCTATGGCTACACCTTC
cdr3_aa: CASNDRGRDAYGYTF

v_call: TRBV5-1
d_call: TRBD2
clone_size: NA
j_call: TRBJ2-1
cdr3_nt: TGCGCCAGCAGCGAGACTGCAATTGGACTAGCGGGAGATGAGCAGTTCTTC
cdr3_aa: CASSETAIGLAGDEQFF

v_call: TRBV20-1
d_call: NA
clone_size: few
j_call: TRBJ1-5
cdr3_nt: TGCAGTGCTAGAGATTCCGGGGGCGGGAGGCAGCCCCAGCATTTT
cdr3_aa: CSARDSGGGRQPQHF

v_call: TRBV7-9
d_call: NA
clone_size: NA
j_call: TRBJ1-4
cdr3_nt: TGTGCCAGTAGTTTTCGACAGGCGGATGTATTTTTT
cdr3_aa: CASSFRQADVFF

v_call: TRBV12-3/TRBV12-4
d_call: NA
clone_size: few
j_call: TRBJ1-3
cdr3_nt: TGTGCCAGCAGTTCGACGAGAAGGGACACAATATATTTT
cdr3_aa: CASSSTRRDTIYF

v_call: TRBV24-1
d_call: NA
clone_size: medium-sized
j_call: TRBJ2-5
cdr3_nt: TGTGCCCCAACTTGGGACTCCGGGACCCAGTACTTC
cdr3_aa: CAPTWDSGTQYF

v_call: TRBV19
d_call: TRBD1
clone_size: many
j_call: TRBJ1-5
cdr3_nt: TGTGCCAGTATGGACAGGGGGTTTCAGCCCCAGCATTTT
cdr3_aa: CASMDRGFQPQHF

v_call: TRBV19
d_call: TRBD2
clone_size: NA
j_call: TRBJ2-7
cdr3_nt: TGTGCCAGTAGTATAGTGGGAGGGGTCTCCTACGAGCAGTACTTC
cdr3_aa: CASSIVGGVSYEQYF

v_call: TRBV5-4
d_call: NA
clone_size: many
j_call: TRBJ1-6
cdr3_nt: TGTGCCAGCGGCGTCTCGGATAATTCACCCCTCCACTTT
cdr3_aa: CASGVSDNSPLHF

v_call: TRBV19
d_call: NA
clone_size: NA
j_call: TRBJ1-4
cdr3_nt: TGTGCCAGTAGTATGGGGCAGCTCAATGAAAAACTGTTTTTT
cdr3_aa: CASSMGQLNEKLFF

v_call: TRBV7-9
d_call: NA
clone_size: many
j_call: TRBJ2-5
cdr3_nt: TGTGCCAGCAGTGAGGGGGGGAAAGAGACCCAGTACTTC
cdr3_aa: CASSEGGKETQYF

v_call: TRBV14
d_call: TRBD1
clone_size: many
j_call: TRBJ2-3
cdr3_nt: TGTGCCAGCAGCCTGGGACAGGGGGTGGCTACGCAGTATTTT
cdr3_aa: CASSLGQGVATQYF

v_call: TRBV29-1
d_call: NA
clone_size: many
j_call: TRBJ1-5
cdr3_nt: TGCAGCGTTCGAACGAACTGGGATCAGCCCCAGCATTTT
cdr3_aa: CSVRTNWDQPQHF

v_call: TRBV6-5
d_call: NA
clone_size: NA
j_call: TRBJ1-2
cdr3_nt: TGTGCCAGCAGCGACTTGTATGGCTACACCTTC
cdr3_aa: CASSDLYGYTF

v_call: TRBV29-1
d_call: NA
clone_size: once
j_call: TRBJ2-5
cdr3_nt: TGCAGCGCCGCAGCGTTCGTCGGGCAAGAGACCCAGTACTTC
cdr3_aa: CSAAAFVGQETQYF

v_call: TRBV5-5
d_call: NA
clone_size: many
j_call: TRBJ1-4
cdr3_nt: TGTGCCAGCAGCCCGGACTTTGCAACTAATGAAAAACTGTTTTTT
cdr3_aa: CASSPDFATNEKLFF

v_call: TRBV27
d_call: TRBD2
clone_size: NA
j_call: TRBJ2-7
cdr3_nt: TGTGCCAGCACCAGCGGGAGCTCCTACGAGCAGTACTTC
cdr3_aa: CASTSGSSYEQYF

v_call: TRBV4-1
d_call: TRBD1
clone_size: many
j_call: TRBJ2-2
cdr3_nt: TGCGCCAGCAGCCAAGATACAGGGGGCGAGTTCTCGAACACCGGGGAGCTGTTTTTT
cdr3_aa: CASSQDTGGEFSNTGELFF

v_call: TRBV4-2
d_call: NA
clone_size: once
j_call: TRBJ1-5
cdr3_nt: TGTGCCAGCAGCCAAGATCAGGGCAGTATTTGGTATCAGCCCCAGCATTTT
cdr3_aa: CASSQDQGSIWYQPQHF

v_call: TRBV3-1
d_call: NA
clone_size: NA
j_call: TRBJ2-3
cdr3_nt: TGTGCCAGCAGCCAAGTGGCAATCAATACGCAGTATTTT
cdr3_aa: CASSQVAINTQYF

v_call: TRBV7-3
d_call: NA
clone_size: many
j_call: TRBJ2-3
cdr3_nt: TGTGCCAGCAGTCCCCGGGGAGGCACAGATACGCAGTATTTT
cdr3_aa: CASSPRGGTDTQYF

v_call: TRBV29-1
d_call: NA
clone_size: many
j_call: TRBJ2-1
cdr3_nt: TGCAGCGTTGCGAGTGGGAATGAGCAGTTCTTC
cdr3_aa: CSVASGNEQFF

v_call: TRBV10-2
d_call: NA
clone_size: NA
j_call: TRBJ2-1
cdr3_nt: TGCGCCAGCAGACACAATGAGCAGTTCTTC
cdr3_aa: CASRHNEQFF

v_call: TRBV12-3/TRBV12-4
d_call: NA
clone_size: NA
j_call: TRBJ1-5
cdr3_nt: TGTGCCAGCAGTTTCTTTATCCCAGGGAATCAGCCCCAGCATTTT
cdr3_aa: CASSFFIPGNQPQHF

v_call: TRBV20-1
d_call: TRBD1
clone_size: many
j_call: TRBJ1-2
cdr3_nt: TGCAGTGCTACGGTGGGGACAGGGATGATTAGGTATGGCTACACCTTC
cdr3_aa: CSATVGTGMIRYGYTF

v_call: TRBV20-1
d_call: NA
clone_size: NA
j_call: TRBJ2-3
cdr3_nt: TGCAGTGCTAGAAGTCCGAACACAGATACGCAGTATTTT
cdr3_aa: CSARSPNTDTQYF

v_call: TRBV5-1
d_call: NA
clone_size: once
j_call: TRBJ2-3
cdr3_nt: TGCGCCAGCAGCTCCGCCTGGACCCCAGATACGCAGTATTTT
cdr3_aa: CASSSAWTPDTQYF

v_call: TRBV9
d_call: TRBD2
clone_size: many
j_call: TRBJ2-3
cdr3_nt: TGTGCCAGCAGCGTAGAGGGCGGGAGGAGTACAGATACGCAGTATTTT
cdr3_aa: CASSVEGGRSTDTQYF

v_call: TRBV20-1
d_call: NA
clone_size: many
j_call: TRBJ2-1
cdr3_nt: TGCAGTGCCCTCGGCCGCGGTGAGCAGTTCTTC
cdr3_aa: CSALGRGEQFF

v_call: TRBV6-1
d_call: NA
clone_size: many
j_call: TRBJ2-3
cdr3_nt: TGTGCCAGCAGTGTTGCGACAGCTAGCACAGATACGCAGTATTTT
cdr3_aa: CASSVATASTDTQYF

v_call: TRBV25-1
d_call: TRBD1
clone_size: NA
j_call: TRBJ2-3
cdr3_nt: TGTGCCAGCAGTGGTCTAGGGACAGGGGGGGGCACAGATACGCAGTATTTT
cdr3_aa: CASSGLGTGGGTDTQYF